This T cell receptor beta chain is from a study of spatial heterogeneity in lung cancer. TCRdb re-derived calls from the 5' RACE reads in MiXCR, one entry per CDR3 protein. This table has approximately 2,100 distinct CDR3 sequences, about 9% appearing once. This clonotype has just a few counts. The CDR3 has 13 amino acids. Germline lookup yields CDR1 WSHSY and CDR2 SAAADI. V lost 8 bases, J lost 0 bases, and 8 bases lay in between. Time point given: sample taken at primary tumor resection. The input for sequencing was normal lung tissue next to the tumor, taken at surgery. V gene TRBV10-2 combines with J gene TRBJ2-1; D gene uncertain. This receptor was obtained from a female donor with early-stage non-small cell lung cancer. CDR3 protein: CASRWSSYNEQFF. Here the CDR3 DNA reads TGCGCCAGCCGGTGGTCCTCCTACAATGAGCAGTTCTTC.